What follows is one TCR beta chain and its context. Germline V CDR1 and CDR2: SGHRS, YFSETQ. This CDR3 contains 12 residues. V was cut by 5 bases and J by 1 base, with 3 bases left in between. This sample is drawn from a study of OX40 agonist ivuxolimab in advanced cancers. As for the study in general: Each patient was given ivuxolimab into a vein every 2 weeks, at 0.01 to 10 mg/kg.

Sequencing was performed with immunoSEQ multiplex PCR; in TCRdb, only in-frame clones are kept and a portion is missing. The data contain fewer than 15,000 clones, about 80% of them singletons. The rearrangement joins TRBV5-1 to TRBJ2-2; D is undetermined. The receptor was isolated from an adult with an advanced solid tumor such as melanoma, head and neck, liver or kidney cancer. The sample here was CD4+ or CD8+ T cells sorted from blood, taken in a trial of the OX40 agonist ivuxolimab. DNA for the CDR3: TGCGCCAGCAGGAAGAACACCGGGGAGCTGTTTTTT. Protein sequence: CASRKNTGELFF.